What follows are 32 T cell receptor beta chains derived from one specimen sequenced in a study of T cell changes during pregnancy in multiple sclerosis. This table comes from immunoSEQ multiplex PCR, and its TCRdb copy is limited to in-frame clones, with some not included. The sample lists tens of thousands of clones; over 90% were seen once. The sample consisted of peripheral blood, taken after pregnancy. These receptors all come from a female donor with multiple sclerosis, enrolled in a pregnancy study.

The chain has TRBV18 and TRBJ1-2; a possible D gene is TRBD1 (5 bases). Germline V gene sequence: CDR1 KGHSH, CDR2 LQKENI. Deletions cut 6 bases from V and 3 bases from J, with 11 bases between. The CDR3 totals 13 residues. In DNA, the CDR3 is TGTGCCAGCTCGCGGGGGGTTGACTATGGCTACACCTTC. Its protein is CASSRGVDYGYTF.

The V call is TRBV2, the J call TRBJ2-5; 9 positions agree with TRBD1. V was pared by 8 bases and J by 9 bases, with 7 bases of the junction left unmatched. Germline V CDR1 and CDR2: SNHLY, FYNNEI. This CDR3 has 12 residues. The CDR3 protein is CASGDREAAQYF. The DNA for the CDR3 is TGTGCCAGCGGGGACAGGGAGGCGGCCCAGTACTTC.

The chain couples TRBV4-1 to TRBJ1-5, with a possible D match to TRBD1 (6 bases). The germline CDR1 and CDR2 sequences are MGHRA and YSYEKL. Between the trimmed V and J ends, which lost 3 bases and 0 bases, there was a span of 9 bases. The CDR3 runs 15 residues. CDR3 protein: CASSHRQDSNQPQHF. The CDR3 DNA reads TGCGCCAGCAGCCACCGACAGGATAGCAATCAGCCCCAGCATTTT.

The V call is TRBV19, the J call TRBJ2-5; TRBD2 matches at 8 bases. The CDR3 length is 15 residues. CDR1 LNHDA and CDR2 SQIVND come from the germline V gene (reference sequence). V gave up 6 bases and J gave up 0 bases; unmatched junction bases: 6. The CDR3 sequence is CASREAGGYQETQYF. CDR3 DNA: TGTGCCAGTAGGGAGGCGGGGGGTTACCAAGAGACCCAGTACTTC. Variable domain in full (rest from reference TRBV19 and TRBJ2-5): DGGITQSPKYLFRKEGQNVTLSCEQNLNHDAMYWYRQDPGQGLRLIYYSQIVNDFQKGDIAEGYSVSREKKESFPLTVTSAQKNPTAFYLCASREAGGYQETQYFGPGTRLLVL.

The V gene is TRBV4-2, the J gene TRBJ2-3, with D unclear. Trimming left V 0 bases short and J 1 base short, with 11 bases between. CDR1 LGHNA and CDR2 YNFKEQ come from the germline V gene. The CDR3 covers 16 residues. The CDR3 DNA reads as TGTGCCAGCAGCCAAGAAAGAGATTCGGGCACAGATACGCAGTATTTT. Amino acids: CASSQERDSGTDTQYF.

CDR3 residues: CASSPRGDEETQYF. CDR3 in DNA: TGCGCCAGCAGCCCACGAGGCGATGAAGAGACCCAGTACTTC. The chain has TRBV4-1 and TRBJ2-5; D unresolved. The CDR3 loop spans 14 amino acids. CDR1 and CDR2 from the germline V gene are MGHRA and YSYEKL. Trimming stripped 4 bases from V and 3 bases from J, with 12 bases between.

CDR3 bases: TGTGCCAGCAGTTACTCGGACAGCTATGGCTACACCTTC. Protein sequence: CASSYSDSYGYTF. The V call is TRBV6-5, the J call TRBJ1-2, with D perhaps TRBD1 (6 bases). CDR1 and CDR2 from the germline V gene are MNHEY and SVGAGI. The CDR3 runs 13 residues. The V gene lost 0 bases and the J gene lost 4 bases, with 6 bases spanning the gap.

This clone was found a few times. This sequence joins TRBV9 and TRBJ1-1; the match to TRBD1 covers 10 bases. CDR1 SGDLS and CDR2 YYNGEE come from the germline V gene. The CDR3 sequence is 14 residues long. Trimming removed 4 bases from V and 5 bases from J; junction bases left unmatched: 5. The CDR3 spells CASSYGQGGTEAFF. In DNA form, the CDR3 reads TGTGCCAGCAGCTACGGACAGGGGGGGACTGAAGCTTTCTTT.

The V and J genes are TRBV7-3 and TRBJ2-3; D is uncertain. Trimming shortened V by 4 bases and J by 7 bases, and 6 bases separated the two germline ends. Germline V gives CDR1 SGHTA, CDR2 FQGTGA. The CDR3 is 11 residues long. The CDR3 region has the DNA TGTGCCAGCAGCTCCGGGTATACGCAGTATTTT. This encodes CASSSGYTQYF. The variable domain in full, with the rest retrieved from reference TRBV7-3 and TRBJ2-3, is GAGVSQTPSNKVTEKGKYVELRCDPISGHTALYWYRQSLGQGPEFLIYFQGTGAADDSGLPNDRFFAVRPEGSVSTLKIQRTERGDSAVYLCASSSGYTQYFGPGTRLTVL.

V is TRBV9 and J is TRBJ1-1, with D uncertain. Germline loops: CDR1 SGDLS, CDR2 YYNGEE. Trimming removed 0 bases at V and 6 bases at J, with 15 bases between. The CDR3 covers 15 residues. CDR3 DNA: TGTGCCAGCAGCGTAGTGGCGGGTACTAACGCTGAAGCTTTCTTT. Amino acid sequence: CASSVVAGTNAEAFF.

The chain couples TRBV2 to TRBJ1-1, with D possibly matching TRBD1 (6 bases). CDR3 size: 15 residues. The germline gives CDR1 SNHLY, CDR2 FYNNEI. Trimming removed 4 bases at V and 3 bases at J, with 15 bases between. In DNA, the CDR3 is TGTGCCAGCAGTGGACTTTTGGGGGCGTACACTGAAGCTTTCTTT. It is translated as CASSGLLGAYTEAFF.

This chain uses TRBV9 with TRBJ2-3; 8 bases are shared with TRBD2. The CDR3 runs 17 residues. The germline gives CDR1 SGDLS, CDR2 YYNGEE. V trimming: 2 bases; J trimming: 4 bases; junction bases outside the gene matches: 12. CDR3 nucleotides: TGTGCCAGCAGCGTCCAACGAGGGACTAGTTTACCAGATACGCAGTATTTT. As protein: CASSVQRGTSLPDTQYF.

This rearrangement joins TRBV19 to TRBJ2-5; 8 nucleotides line up with TRBD1. This CDR3 has 13 residues. Germline V CDR1 and CDR2: LNHDA, SQIVND (reference sequence). After removal of 7 bases from V and 7 bases from J, the junction contained 8 bases not matched to a gene. CDR3 sequence reads: CASKESGGGTQYF. In DNA, the CDR3 is TGTGCCAGTAAGGAGTCAGGGGGCGGGACCCAGTACTTC.

The chain carries TRBV5-4 and TRBJ2-5; TRBD2 agrees at 8 bases. V trimming: 10 bases; J trimming: 1 base; junction bases outside the gene matches: 12. This CDR3 is built from 15 residues. CDR1 is SGHNT and CDR2 is YYREEE in the germline V gene (reference sequence). The CDR3 DNA sequence: TGTGCCCAATCCTCGGGGGGGAGAGGCCAAGAGACCCAGTACTTC. It encodes CAQSSGGRGQETQYF.

This clone was observed once. The V call is TRBV27, the J call TRBJ1-4, with no clear D. CDR3 size: 14 residues. CDR1 and CDR2 (germline): MNHEY, SMNVEV (reference sequence). Trimming took 3 bases from V and 8 from J, leaving 13 bases between them. This CDR3 reads CASSFWSGEEKLFF. For the CDR3, the DNA is TGTGCCAGCAGTTTTTGGTCCGGTGAGGAAAAACTGTTTTTT.

The gene calls are TRBV7-7 and TRBJ2-7; 9 bases fit TRBD1. The CDR3 is 14 amino acids. The J segment lost 2 bases and the V segment lost 5 bases, leaving 4 bases of the junction unmatched. Germline CDR1 and CDR2: SSHAT and FNYEAQ (reference sequence). CDR3 DNA sequence: TGTGCCAGCAGCAAAGGACAGGGGACCTACGAGCAGTACTTC. This sequence encodes CASSKGQGTYEQYF.

The chain uses TRBV6-1 and TRBJ1-5, with D unresolved. Per the germline V gene, CDR1 is MNHNS and CDR2 is SASEGT. CDR3 length equals 15 residues. The V end was cut by 10 bases, the J end by 1 base, with 17 bases between. CDR3 DNA sequence: TGTGCCACAGATCTCCCGGGTAAGAGCAATCAGCCCCAGCATTTT. It is translated as CATDLPGKSNQPQHF.

This clone was recorded only once. The chain uses TRBV5-1 and TRBJ2-3; the match to TRBD2 covers 11 bases. Germline CDR1 SGHRS, CDR2 YFSETQ. This CDR3 contains 16 residues. V shed 0 bases, J shed 6 bases, and the junction held 6 bases outside the gene matches. In nucleotides, the CDR3 is TGCGCCAGCAGCTTGGGACTAGCGGGGCGCATCGATACGCAGTATTTT. Translation: CASSLGLAGRIDTQYF. The whole variable domain, filled in from reference TRBV5-1 and TRBJ2-3, reads KAGVTQTPRYLIKTRGQQVTLSCSPISGHRSVSWYQQTPGQGLQFLFEYFSETQRNKGNFPGRFSGRQFSNSRSEMNVSTLELGDSALYLCASSLGLAGRIDTQYFGPGTRLTVL.

The chain combines TRBV5-5 with TRBJ2-7; weak D call: TRBD1 (5 bases). V shed 1 base and J shed 6 bases, with 17 bases lying between them. The CDR3 totals 15 residues. Germline lookup yields CDR1 SGHKS and CDR2 YYEKEE (reference sequence). The CDR3 loop is CASSLFQGSTSEQYF. The DNA for the CDR3 is TGTGCCAGCAGCTTGTTTCAGGGATCAACCTCCGAGCAGTACTTC.

This clone was picked up one time. The genes are TRBV11-3 and TRBJ2-2; perhaps TRBD1 as D (6 bases). CDR3 length equals 16 residues. CDR1 and CDR2 (germline): SGHNT, YENEEA. Trimming took off 6 bases at V and 2 bases at J, with 16 bases between the two ends. CDR3 sequence reads: CASSPIQGGNTGELFF. The CDR3 DNA is TGTGCCAGCAGTCCTATACAGGGCGGCAACACCGGGGAGCTGTTTTTT.

V and J are TRBV15 and TRBJ2-7, with D possibly TRBD1 on 5 matching bases. CDR3 length equals 13 residues. Trimming pared 1 base from V and 2 bases from J, leaving 6 bases between. CDR1 and CDR2 from the germline V gene are LNHNV and YYDKDF (reference sequence). CDR3 coding DNA: TGTGCCACCAGCAGAGTAGGGGCCTACGAGCAGTACTTC. As protein: CATSRVGAYEQYF.

This chain joins TRBV15 and TRBJ1-5, with D tentatively TRBD1 (6 bases). The germline V gene has CDR1 LNHNV and CDR2 YYDKDF (reference sequence). V lost 0 bases to trimming and J lost 7 bases, with 19 bases between them. The CDR3 covers 17 residues. This CDR3 reads CATSREVLLGRGQPQHF. CDR3 DNA sequence: TGTGCCACCAGCAGAGAAGTGTTGCTGGGCAGGGGACAGCCCCAGCATTTT. The whole variable domain, filled in from reference TRBV15 and TRBJ1-5, reads DAMVIQNPRYQVTQFGKPVTLSCSQTLNHNVMYWYQQKSSQAPKLLFHYYDKDFNNEADTPDNFQSRRPNTSFCFLDIRSPGLGDTAMYLCATSREVLLGRGQPQHFGDGTRLSIL.

V and J are TRBV19 and TRBJ1-1; weak D call: TRBD1 (5 bases). Germline CDR1 LNHDA, CDR2 SQIVND (reference sequence). V shed 3 bases and J shed 11 bases, with 10 bases lying between them. This CDR3 is 11 amino acids long. The chain's CDR3 is CASSISGFAFF. The DNA for the CDR3 is TGTGCCAGTAGTATTTCAGGGTTTGCTTTCTTT.

The chain links TRBV6-1 to TRBJ2-4, with TRBD1 matching 8 bases. V was pared by 1 base and J by 9 bases, with 2 bases of the junction left unmatched. CDR1 MNHNS and CDR2 SASEGT come from the germline V gene. The CDR3 runs to 13 residues. CDR3 region: CASSEGTGIIQYF. The CDR3 DNA is TGTGCCAGCAGTGAAGGGACAGGGATCATTCAGTACTTC.

The chain has TRBV19 and TRBJ1-5, with 7 bases lining up with TRBD1. V was clipped by 4 bases and J by 3 bases; unmatched bases: 9. This CDR3 region has 16 residues. CDR1 and CDR2 (germline): LNHDA, SQIVND (reference sequence). DNA for the CDR3: TGTGCCAGTAGTACCTCCGGGACAGTGCCCAATCAGCCCCAGCATTTT. It is translated as CASSTSGTVPNQPQHF.

This sequence joins TRBV27 and TRBJ1-2; 10 nucleotides align to TRBD1. Germline V gene lookup returns CDR1 MNHEY and CDR2 SMNVEV (reference sequence). The CDR3 runs to 16 residues. Unmatched junction bases numbered 13, after V lost 5 bases and J lost 7 bases. The CDR3 region is CASSLGTGVDPRGYTF. The CDR3 DNA reads as TGTGCCAGCAGTCTAGGGACAGGGGTAGATCCGCGTGGCTACACCTTC.

V and J are TRBV6-1 and TRBJ1-2, with 7 bases identical to TRBD1. The germline CDR1 and CDR2 sequences are MNHNS and SASEGT. Trimming removed 6 bases from V and 8 bases from J; junction bases left unmatched: 12. This CDR3 region has 14 residues. The CDR3 is CASRHRQGLGGYTF. DNA for the CDR3: TGTGCCAGCAGACATAGACAGGGCTTAGGGGGCTACACCTTC.

The V call is TRBV7-9, the J call TRBJ2-5; D may be TRBD2 (6 bases). Germline CDR1 and CDR2: SEHNR and FQNEAQ (reference sequence). V lost 0 bases and J 7 bases, leaving 12 bases between the germline ends. This CDR3 comprises 14 residues. Here the CDR3 DNA reads TGTGCCAGCAGCTTAGCGGGGGGTGAAGGGACCCAGTACTTC. Its translation: CASSLAGGEGTQYF. The full variable domain, its missing parts supplied by reference TRBV7-9 and TRBJ2-5, is DTGVSQNPRHKITKRGQNVTFRCDPISEHNRLYWYRQTLGQGPEFLTYFQNEAQLEKSRLLSDRFSAERPKGSFSTLEIQRTEQGDSAMYLCASSLAGGEGTQYFGPGTRLLVL.

This sequence joins TRBV5-6 and TRBJ1-2, with TRBD1 matching 9 bases. Looked up from germline, CDR1 is SGHDT and CDR2 is YYEEEE. V shed 2 bases, J shed 8 bases, and the junction held 7 bases outside the gene matches. CDR3 length: 14 residues. The CDR3 loop is CASSFNRGPGGYTF. The CDR3 bases are TGTGCCAGCAGCTTCAACAGGGGGCCCGGAGGCTACACCTTC.

The rearrangement joins TRBV19 to TRBJ2-7, with D maybe TRBD1 (5 bases). CDR1 is LNHDA and CDR2 is SQIVND in the germline V gene (reference sequence). Trimming cost V 5 bases and J 5 bases, with 22 bases left between them. CDR3 length: 16 amino acids. This CDR3 reads CASSRVRQPRLHEQYF. The CDR3 nucleotides read TGTGCCAGTAGTCGCGTTAGACAGCCCCGGCTCCACGAGCAGTACTTC.

The V and J genes are TRBV7-9 and TRBJ2-1; D is unclear. CDR1 is SEHNR, CDR2 FQNEAQ, per germline (reference sequence). The CDR3 covers 13 residues. Trimming removed 5 bases at V and 6 bases at J, with 11 bases between. In DNA form, the CDR3 reads TGTGCCAGCAGCCCCTCAGCGATCAATGAGCAGTTCTTC. It encodes CASSPSAINEQFF.

This clone was found a few times. This chain joins TRBV4-3 and TRBJ2-7, with D tentatively TRBD1 (5 bases). This CDR3 comprises 15 residues. Germline V gene lookup returns CDR1 LGHNA and CDR2 YSLEER. V lost 1 base to trimming and J lost 3 bases, with 13 bases between them. CDR3 DNA: TGCGCCAGCAGCCAAGTTCCACAGGCCAGCTACGAGCAGTACTTC. This sequence encodes CASSQVPQASYEQYF.